This TCR beta chain was found in a study of OX40 agonist ivuxolimab in advanced cancers. In the study overall: Melanoma, hepatocellular carcinoma, head and neck or renal cell cancer occurred in dose-escalation patients.

Autoimmune disease history or systemic immunosuppression disqualified patients. Only in-frame clones appear in the TCRdb table, and some are missing; sequencing was by immunoSEQ multiplex PCR. The table lists approximately 82,000 clones, approximately 89% of them singletons. The CDR3 spans 17 residues. V was pared by 2 bases and J by 0 bases, with 14 bases between. The germline V gene has CDR1 SEHNR and CDR2 FQNEAQ (reference sequence). This specimen consisted of CD4+ or CD8+ T cells sorted from blood, obtained in a trial of the OX40 agonist ivuxolimab. The chain carries TRBV7-9 and TRBJ1-3; possible D gene TRBD1, 5 bases. The clonotype comes from an adult with an advanced solid tumor such as melanoma, head and neck, liver or kidney cancer. CDR3 sequence (DNA): TGTGCCAGCAGCTTAAGCCCCGGGGACCCCTCTGGAAACACCATATATTTT. Protein sequence: CASSLSPGDPSGNTIYF.